This T cell receptor beta chain stems from a study of cytomegalovirus exposure and HLA in healthy donors. Study conclusions and caveats: About 87% or about 30% of the time was how often most TCR beta V segments were productive, according to an earlier analysis. Only CMV serostatus was available as immune exposure information. Analysis performed later showed TCR beta chains linked to HLA being more clonally expanded than equally common others.

The germline V gene has CDR1 MGHRA and CDR2 YSYEKL. The ends were cut back, 1 base at V and 0 bases at J, with 4 bases in the middle. The CDR3 extends over 13 amino acids. In the PCR, 60 Vbeta and 13 Jbeta primers were used. Method: immunoSEQ multiplex PCR; TCRdb's copy keeps in-frame clones and lacks some. There are 100,000 to 150,000 clones in the sample; less than 80% occur only once, and over 2.5% lies in the top ten. This clone occurred a few times. Its specificity is not known. The sequence was collected from a woman aged 45 to 65 in good health and CMV-seronegative. The sample consisted of PBMCs. The chain carries TRBV4-1 and TRBJ2-7; D remains unclear. This CDR3 is CASSQGHSYEQYF. CDR3 in DNA: TGCGCCAGCAGCCAAGGACACTCCTACGAGCAGTACTTC.